This T cell receptor beta chain was profiled in a study of T cells in Graves' hyperthyroidism and ophthalmopathy. Regarding the study as a whole: Also found in blood were most expanded thyroid clonotypes above 0.001.

The germline V gene has CDR1 KGHDR and CDR2 SFDVKD. The CDR3 sequence is 17 residues long. The V segment lost 2 bases and the J segment 6 bases; nucleotides outside the gene matches: 10. Researchers amplified the TCR beta CDR3 regions from RNA transcripts. In the first-round RT-PCR of the TCR CDR3, the HTBI primer set was used. MiXCR was run by TCRdb on the multiplex PCR reads, yielding one entry per CDR3 protein. The sample shows 150,000 to 200,000 distinct CDR3 sequences, less than 10% of them seen only once. This clonotype was counted at least ten times. Antigen unknown. The hyperthyroidism was newly diagnosed and had lasted under 2 months; the patients were aged 18 to 65.

Sample: blood. The chain carries TRBV24-1 and TRBJ2-4, with 9 bases matching TRBD2. The sequence was obtained from a woman younger than 30 with Graves' hyperthyroidism that later progressed to Graves' ophthalmopathy. CDR3 loop: CATSDSRGGGGGNIQYF. The CDR3 region has the DNA TGTGCCACCAGTGATTCGCGGGGGGGCGGTGGTGGAAACATTCAGTACTTC.